These 16 T cell receptor beta chains originate from one sample sequenced in a study of CD8 T cells in Susac syndrome. The authors reverse transcribed roughly 0.45 to 1 ug RNA with random hexamers. MiXCR was run by TCRdb on the immunoSEQ multiplex PCR reads, yielding one entry per CDR3 protein. The table includes more than 250,000 distinct CDR3 sequences, roughly nine tenths detected once. Input material: CD4+ T cells from PBMCs. Receptors originate from a human donor with multiple sclerosis.

The chain employs TRBV10-3 and TRBJ1-2; no definite D call. CDR3 length: 15 residues. V shed 1 base and J shed 1 base, with 10 bases lying between them. Germline V gene sequence: CDR1 ENHRY, CDR2 SYGVKD. The CDR3 protein is CAISEFVADNYGYTF. CDR3 DNA: TGTGCCATCAGTGAGTTCGTCGCAGATAACTATGGCTACACCTTC.

The chain couples TRBV6-5 to TRBJ1-1; no clear D gene. There are 14 residues in the CDR3. CDR1 and CDR2 (germline): MNHEY, SVGAGI. Trimming took off 4 bases at V and 5 bases at J, with 14 bases between the two ends. As DNA, the CDR3 is TGTGCCAGCAGTTTTAGGGCCAGGCGTACTGAAGCTTTCTTT. Its translation: CASSFRARRTEAFF.

The chain carries TRBV12-3 or TRBV12-4 and TRBJ1-1; D is unclear. Trimming took off 3 bases at V and 5 bases at J, with 13 bases between the two ends. The CDR3 has 14 residues. Here the CDR3 DNA reads TGTGCCAGCAGTTTTCAAGCGGGAGAAACTGAAGCTTTCTTT. Its translation: CASSFQAGETEAFF.

This clonotype has only one observation. The J gene is TRBJ2-7, the V gene TRBV20-1; TRBD2 agrees at 14 bases. Germline assignment: CDR1 DFQATT and CDR2 SNEGSKA (reference sequence). The CDR3 runs to 17 residues. J lost 2 bases, V lost 0 bases, and 6 bases had no gene match. Here the CDR3 DNA reads TGCAGTGCTAGAGATCCAGGGACTAGCGGGAGCCCCTACGAGCAGTACTTC. Amino acids: CSARDPGTSGSPYEQYF.

The chain couples TRBV6-2 or TRBV6-3 to TRBJ1-5; D remains unclear. The CDR3 spans 13 residues. CDR1 and CDR2 (germline): MNHEY, SVGEGT. Trimming stripped 6 bases from V and 0 bases from J, with 6 bases between. In DNA form, the CDR3 reads TGTGCCAGCAGCTTAAATAGCAATCAGCCCCAGCATTTT. Protein sequence: CASSLNSNQPQHF.

V usage is TRBV19 and J usage is TRBJ2-1; D is unclear. This CDR3 has 12 amino acids. V shed 5 bases and J shed 9 bases, with 11 bases lying between them. CDR1 is LNHDA and CDR2 is SQIVND in the germline V gene (reference sequence). Here the CDR3 DNA reads TGTGCCAGTAGTGGAGACATTGCTGAGCAGTTCTTC. Protein: CASSGDIAEQFF. Together with reference TRBV19 and TRBJ2-1, the CDR3 gives the full variable domain: DGGITQSPKYLFRKEGQNVTLSCEQNLNHDAMYWYRQDPGQGLRLIYYSQIVNDFQKGDIAEGYSVSREKKESFPLTVTSAQKNPTAFYLCASSGDIAEQFFGPGTRLTVL.

The chain recombines TRBV30 with TRBJ2-2, with TRBD2 identical over 7 bases. The V and J ends lost 3 bases and 0 bases, in that order; junction bases with no gene match: 1. The CDR3 sequence is 14 residues long. The germline gives CDR1 GTSNPN, CDR2 SVGIG (reference sequence). CDR3 in amino acids: CAWSGLANTGELFF. DNA for the CDR3: TGTGCCTGGAGCGGACTAGCGAACACCGGGGAGCTGTTTTTT. Full variable domain (rest looked up from reference TRBV30 and TRBJ2-2): SQTIHQWPATLVQPVGSPLSLECTVEGTSNPNLYWYRQAAGRGLQLLFYSVGIGQISSEVPQNLSASRPQDRQFILSSKKLLLSDSGFYLCAWSGLANTGELFFGEGSRLTVL.

The chain couples TRBV4-2 to TRBJ1-4; 8 bases line up with TRBD1. CDR1 and CDR2 from the germline V gene are LGHNA and YNFKEQ. J lost 6 bases, V lost 1 base, and 7 bases had no gene match. The CDR3 has 16 amino acids. CDR3 in amino acids: CASSQAPETGDEKLFF. The DNA for the CDR3 is TGTGCCAGCAGCCAAGCCCCCGAGACAGGGGATGAAAAACTGTTTTTT.

The V call is TRBV6-5, the J call TRBJ1-1; no definite D call. The CDR3 is 14 amino acids. Germline V lookup: CDR1 MNHEY, CDR2 SVGAGI. The V gene lost 5 bases and the J gene lost 2 bases, with 12 bases spanning the gap. CDR3 protein: CASSPDWRNTEAFF. Here the CDR3 DNA reads TGTGCCAGCAGTCCTGACTGGAGAAACACTGAAGCTTTCTTT.

V gene TRBV30 combines with J gene TRBJ2-7; 7 bases are shared with TRBD2. Germline CDR1 GTSNPN, CDR2 SVGIG (reference sequence). The CDR3 is 13 amino acids. After removal of 3 bases from V and 3 bases from J, the junction contained 5 bases not matched to a gene. The CDR3 DNA is TGTGCCTGGAGGGGGGGGTACCACTACGAGCAGTACTTC. This encodes CAWRGGYHYEQYF.

This rearrangement joins TRBV12-3 or TRBV12-4 to TRBJ1-1; perhaps TRBD1 as D (5 bases). The V and J ends lost 3 bases and 4 bases respectively, with 15 bases between them. The CDR3 consists of 15 residues. The CDR3 region is CASSFRGFIGTEAFF. In nucleotides, the CDR3 is TGTGCCAGCAGTTTTAGGGGATTTATTGGCACTGAAGCTTTCTTT.

V is TRBV19 and J is TRBJ2-7; maybe TRBD2 (5 bases). CDR3 length equals 14 residues. Trimming left V 6 bases short and J 6 bases short, with 18 bases between. Germline CDR1 reads LNHDA; CDR2 reads SQIVND (reference sequence). The CDR3, as DNA: TGTGCCAGTAGCCACCGGGATCTCCTTCGCGAGCAGTACTTC. Translation gives CASSHRDLLREQYF.

The J gene is TRBJ2-1, the V gene TRBV5-4; TRBD2 aligns across 8 bases. Germline V gives CDR1 SGHNT, CDR2 YYREEE (reference sequence). J gave up 5 bases and V 3 bases, and 7 bases lay outside the gene matches. This CDR3 has 15 residues. CDR3 DNA: TGTGCCAGCAGCTCTGGGGGACTAGACGACAATGAGCAGTTCTTC. Translating gives CASSSGGLDDNEQFF.

CDR3 loop: CASRQSSGNTIYF. The CDR3 nucleotides read TGTGCCAGCAGACAGAGCTCTGGAAACACCATATATTTT. This chain links TRBV7-9 with TRBJ1-3; no firm D call. V was cut by 6 bases and J by 0 bases, with 6 bases left in between. Germline lookup yields CDR1 SEHNR and CDR2 FQNEAQ (reference sequence). The CDR3 extends over 13 amino acids.

The V call is TRBV4-2, the J call TRBJ1-1, with unresolved D. Trimming took 0 bases from V and 3 from J, leaving 14 bases between them. CDR1 LGHNA and CDR2 YNFKEQ come from the germline V gene. The CDR3 sequence is 16 residues long. CDR3 region: CASSQDGRLSYTEAFF. The DNA of the CDR3 is TGTGCCAGCAGCCAAGACGGACGGCTGAGTTACACTGAAGCTTTCTTT.

The rearrangement links TRBV5-4 to TRBJ2-7; D unclear. The germline gives CDR1 SGHNT, CDR2 YYREEE (reference sequence). The CDR3 is 16 residues long. V was clipped by 4 bases and J by 1 base, with 18 bases between them. The CDR3 spells CASSQRKGPASYEQYF. The CDR3 nucleotides are TGTGCCAGCAGCCAAAGGAAGGGTCCGGCTTCCTACGAGCAGTACTTC.